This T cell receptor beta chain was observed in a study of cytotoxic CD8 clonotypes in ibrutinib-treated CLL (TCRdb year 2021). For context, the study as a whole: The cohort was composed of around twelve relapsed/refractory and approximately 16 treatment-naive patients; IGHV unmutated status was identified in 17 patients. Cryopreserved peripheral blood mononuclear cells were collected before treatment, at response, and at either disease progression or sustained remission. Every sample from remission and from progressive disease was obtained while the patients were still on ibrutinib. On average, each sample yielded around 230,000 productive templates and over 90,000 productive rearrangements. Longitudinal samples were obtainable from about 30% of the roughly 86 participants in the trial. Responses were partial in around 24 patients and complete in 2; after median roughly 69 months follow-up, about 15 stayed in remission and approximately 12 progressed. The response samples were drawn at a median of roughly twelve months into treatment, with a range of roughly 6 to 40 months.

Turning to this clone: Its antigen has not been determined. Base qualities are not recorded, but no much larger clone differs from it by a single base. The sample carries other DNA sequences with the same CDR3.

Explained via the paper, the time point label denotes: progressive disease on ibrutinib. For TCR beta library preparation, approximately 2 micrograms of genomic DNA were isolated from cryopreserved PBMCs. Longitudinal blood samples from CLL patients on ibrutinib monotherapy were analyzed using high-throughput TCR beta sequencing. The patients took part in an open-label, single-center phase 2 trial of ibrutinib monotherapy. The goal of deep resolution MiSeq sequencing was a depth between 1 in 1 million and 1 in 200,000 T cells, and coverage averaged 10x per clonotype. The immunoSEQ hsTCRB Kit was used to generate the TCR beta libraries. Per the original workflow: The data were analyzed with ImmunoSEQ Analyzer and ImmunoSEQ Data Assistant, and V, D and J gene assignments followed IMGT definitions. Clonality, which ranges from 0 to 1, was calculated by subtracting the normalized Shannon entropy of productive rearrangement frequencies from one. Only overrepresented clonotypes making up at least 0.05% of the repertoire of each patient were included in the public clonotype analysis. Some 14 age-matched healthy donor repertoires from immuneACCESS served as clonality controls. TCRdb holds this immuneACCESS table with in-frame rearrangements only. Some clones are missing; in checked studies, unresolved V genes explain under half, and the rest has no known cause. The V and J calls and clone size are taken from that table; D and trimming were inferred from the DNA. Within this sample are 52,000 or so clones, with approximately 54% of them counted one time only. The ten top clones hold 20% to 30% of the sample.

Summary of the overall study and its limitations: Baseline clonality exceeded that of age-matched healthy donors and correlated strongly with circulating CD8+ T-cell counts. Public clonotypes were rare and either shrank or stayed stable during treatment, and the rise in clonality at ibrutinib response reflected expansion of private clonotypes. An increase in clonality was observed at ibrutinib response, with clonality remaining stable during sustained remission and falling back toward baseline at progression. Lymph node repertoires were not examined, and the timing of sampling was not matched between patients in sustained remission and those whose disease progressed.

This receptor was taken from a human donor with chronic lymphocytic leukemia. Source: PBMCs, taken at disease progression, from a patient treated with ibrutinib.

The CDR3 amino acid sequence is: CASSPPRGQETQYF. The sequenced DNA: TGTGCCAGTAGTCCACCGCGCGGACAAGAGACCCAGTACTTC. The chain couples TRBV19 to TRBJ2-5; the D gene remains uncertain. Between the V and J ends, shortened by 5 bases and 2 bases respectively, the junction contains 12 bases. Per the germline V gene (reference sequence), LNHDA is the CDR1 and SQIVND is the CDR2. Its CDR3 holds 14 amino acids, cysteine through phenylalanine. The CDR3 DNA has 42 bases and is translated from base 1.